A selection of T cell receptor beta chains follows, all from one sample in a study of T cell responses to AZD1222 COVID-19 vaccine. Assay used: immunoSEQ multiplex PCR; TCRdb lists only in-frame clones, some missing. The data contain fewer than 130,000 clones, 70% to 90% of them singletons. Sequences were derived from peripheral blood, sampled 28 days after the second AZD1222 dose. Receptor source: an adult who received the AZD1222 COVID-19 vaccine. Both conserved end residues are part of each CDR3. The D gene is left open where the match is weak. Rows may omit the clone size; those that give it use once, few, many or a size class.

clone size	J gene	D gene	V gene	CDR3 protein	CDR3 DNA
NA	TRBJ2-2	NA	TRBV18	CASSPPTGSNTGELFF	TGTGCCAGCTCACCACCTACAGGGTCGAACACCGGGGAGCTGTTTTTT
NA	TRBJ2-7	NA	TRBV10-1	CASNQDSSYEQYF	TGCGCCAGCAACCAGGACTCAAGCTACGAGCAGTACTTC
NA	TRBJ2-1	TRBD2	TRBV11-2	CASSGTSGRHEQFF	TGTGCCAGCAGCGGGACTAGCGGGAGGCATGAGCAGTTCTTC
few	TRBJ1-2	NA	TRBV3-1/TRBV3-2	CASSQDLVYGYTF	TGTGCCAGCAGCCAAGATCTAGTCTATGGCTACACCTTC
NA	TRBJ2-2	NA	TRBV18	CASSPVGPPGELFF	TGTGCCAGCTCACCAGTCGGCCCCCCCGGGGAGCTGTTTTTT
NA	TRBJ1-1	NA	TRBV21-1	CASSKGQGKTEAFF	TGTGCCAGCAGCAAGGGCCAGGGGAAGACTGAAGCTTTCTTT
NA	TRBJ1-2	NA	TRBV27	CASSSAGSSGYTF	TGTGCCAGCAGTTCAGCAGGGAGCTCTGGCTACACCTTC
NA	TRBJ1-6	NA	TRBV2	CASWSGFGGHNSPLHF	TGTGCCAGCTGGTCGGGTTTTGGGGGACATAATTCACCCCTCCACTTT
NA	TRBJ1-5	TRBD1	TRBV4-2	CASSQGDRASNQPQHF	TGTGCCAGCAGCCAAGGAGACAGGGCGAGCAATCAGCCCCAGCATTTT
NA	TRBJ1-4	NA	TRBV11-2	CASSLWEANNEKLFF	TGTGCCAGCAGCTTATGGGAGGCTAATAATGAAAAACTGTTTTTT
NA	TRBJ2-6	NA	TRBV10-2	CASSVSGTESSFGANVLTF	TGCGCCAGCAGTGTCTCCGGGACGGAAAGCTCCTTTGGGGCCAACGTCCTGACTTTC
NA	TRBJ1-1	NA	TRBV7-3	CASSLTGQPFSEAFF	TGTGCCAGCAGCTTAACAGGGCAGCCTTTCTCTGAAGCTTTCTTT
NA	TRBJ2-5	NA	TRBV19	CASSHWGGGEETQYF	TGTGCCAGTAGTCACTGGGGTGGCGGTGAAGAGACCCAGTACTTC
NA	TRBJ1-1	NA	TRBV28	CASRIGTEAFF	TGTGCCAGCAGGATAGGGACTGAAGCTTTCTTT
NA	TRBJ1-4	NA	TRBV29-1	CSVERIFNEKLFF	TGCAGCGTTGAGAGGATCTTTAATGAAAAACTGTTTTTT
once	TRBJ1-2	NA	TRBV5-4	CASSLIGGGYGYTF	TGTGCCAGCAGCTTGATCGGGGGCGGCTATGGCTACACCTTC
NA	TRBJ1-6	NA	TRBV7-8	CASSLGLDNSPLHF	TGTGCCAGCAGCTTAGGGCTCGATAATTCACCCCTCCACTTT
NA	TRBJ1-6	NA	TRBV6-1	CASSDADTWHNSPLHF	TGTGCCAGCAGTGACGCGGACACTTGGCATAATTCACCCCTCCACTTT
NA	TRBJ1-5	NA	TRBV28	CASSLGQSPTPQHF	TGTGCCAGCAGTTTAGGACAGTCCCCTACGCCCCAGCATTTT
NA	TRBJ2-7	TRBD1	TRBV5-1	CASSFAGGAYEQYF	TGCGCCAGCAGCTTCGCAGGGGGCGCTTATGAGCAGTACTTC
NA	TRBJ2-4	NA	TRBV5-1	CASSLINPKNIQYF	TGCGCCAGCAGCTTGATTAACCCCAAAAACATTCAGTACTTC
few	TRBJ2-2	NA	TRBV13	CASSQGTSGRNTGELFF	TGTGCCAGCAGCCAGGGTACGTCCGGGAGGAACACCGGGGAGCTGTTTTTT
NA	TRBJ1-2	NA	TRBV5-1	CATRDTLPGDGYTF	TGCGCCACCCGGGACACCCTACCAGGTGACGGCTACACCTTC
NA	TRBJ1-4	NA	TRBV30	CAWSREGNDEKLFF	TGTGCCTGGAGTAGGGAAGGCAATGATGAAAAACTGTTTTTT
NA	TRBJ2-2	NA	TRBV6-5	CASGQSYTGELFF	TGTGCCAGTGGACAGTCTTACACCGGGGAGCTGTTTTTT
NA	TRBJ2-6	NA	TRBV25-1	CASTTGREDSGANVLTF	TGTGCCAGCACGACGGGACGGGAAGACTCTGGGGCCAACGTCCTGACTTTC
NA	TRBJ1-6	NA	TRBV7-2	CASSREWGGRNSPLHF	TGTGCCAGCAGCCGGGAGTGGGGGGGGAGGAATTCACCCCTCCACTTT
NA	TRBJ2-3	NA	TRBV5-5	CASSGITDTQYF	TGTGCCAGCAGCGGTATCACAGATACGCAGTATTTT
NA	TRBJ1-1	TRBD1	TRBV11-2	CASRLTGGITEAFF	TGTGCCAGCAGATTAACAGGGGGGATCACTGAAGCTTTCTTT
NA	TRBJ2-3	TRBD2	TRBV7-9	CASSLVEGTSGSYF	TGTGCCAGCAGCTTAGTGGAGGGGACTAGCGGGAGCTATTTT